This TCR beta chain was obtained from a study of radiotherapy plus CTLA-4 blockade in lung cancer. Chemo-refractory metastatic non-small-cell lung cancer patients received focal radiation with ipilimumab CTLA-4 blockade. V lost 4 bases and J lost 4; bases outside the gene matches: 12. Germline CDR1 and CDR2: LNHDA and SQIVND (reference sequence). The CDR3 contains 16 residues. Sequencing used immunoSEQ multiplex PCR; TCRdb keeps in-frame clones, though not all of them. The sample comprises about 80,000 clones, about four fifths of which are singletons, and 0.79% rests with the top ten. This clonotype was sampled from a human donor with non-small cell lung cancer who had stable disease on radiotherapy plus ipilimumab. V and J are TRBV19 and TRBJ2-5; TRBD1 aligns across 7 bases. Sequencing was performed on peripheral blood, taken from a patient treated with radiotherapy plus ipilimumab. The chain's CDR3 is CASSTSQTGRGETQYF. The CDR3 region has the DNA TGTGCCAGTAGTACCTCTCAGACAGGGCGCGGAGAGACCCAGTACTTC.